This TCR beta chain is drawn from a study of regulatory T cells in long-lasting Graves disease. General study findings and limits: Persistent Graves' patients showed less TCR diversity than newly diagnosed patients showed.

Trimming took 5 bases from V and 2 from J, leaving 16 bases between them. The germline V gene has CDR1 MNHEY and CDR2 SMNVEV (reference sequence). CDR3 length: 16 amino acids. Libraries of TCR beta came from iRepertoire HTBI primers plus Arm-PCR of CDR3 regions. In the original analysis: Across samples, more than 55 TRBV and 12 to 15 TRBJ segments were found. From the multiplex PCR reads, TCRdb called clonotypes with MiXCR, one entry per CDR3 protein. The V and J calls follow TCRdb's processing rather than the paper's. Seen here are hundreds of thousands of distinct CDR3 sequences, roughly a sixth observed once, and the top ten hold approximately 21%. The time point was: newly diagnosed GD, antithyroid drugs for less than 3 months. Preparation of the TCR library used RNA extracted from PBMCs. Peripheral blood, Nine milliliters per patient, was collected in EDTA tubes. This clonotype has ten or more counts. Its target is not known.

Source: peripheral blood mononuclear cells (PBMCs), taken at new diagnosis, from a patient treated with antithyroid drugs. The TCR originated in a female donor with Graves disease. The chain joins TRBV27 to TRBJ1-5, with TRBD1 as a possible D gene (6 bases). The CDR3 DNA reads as TGTGCCAGCAGTCCGCGGGGGGGGGGCGGCAATCAGCCCCAGCATTTT. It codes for CASSPRGGGGNQPQHF.